Listed below are T cell receptor beta chains from one sample, sequenced in a study of regulatory T cells in long-lasting Graves disease. TCRdb itself ran the multiplex PCR reads through MiXCR, one entry per CDR3 protein. Of a few hundred thousand distinct CDR3 sequences in the sample, around 15% were seen once. These data were also filed under a second study, of T cells in Graves' hyperthyroidism and ophthalmopathy.

Sequencing used peripheral blood mononuclear cells (PBMCs), obtained at new diagnosis, from a patient treated with antithyroid drugs. The receptors originated from a woman aged 18-29 years with Graves disease. The CDR3 runs from the conserved cysteine through the conserved F or W. A D gene is named only where the DNA matches it firmly. The size of a clone is reported for some rows only, either as once, few or many, or as a class for expanded clones.

J: TRBJ2-7
V: TRBV28
D: -
size: many
DNA: TGTGCCAGCACCACGTGGCAGGGCAGGGTCTACGAGCAGTACTTC
CDR3: CASTTWQGRVYEQYF

J: TRBJ2-3
V: TRBV5-1
D: -
size: many
DNA: TGCGCCAGCAGCGAATTGGGGGGTCCTAGCACAGATACGCAGTATTTT
CDR3: CASSELGGPSTDTQYF

J: TRBJ2-1
V: TRBV20-1
D: TRBD2
size: many
DNA: TGCAGTGCTAGAAACTCTCGGGGGGGCGGGTACAATGAGCAGTTCTTC
CDR3: CSARNSRGGGYNEQFF

J: TRBJ2-3
V: TRBV11-2
D: TRBD2
size: many
DNA: TGTGCCAGCAGCTTAGAATTCTCGGCTAGCGGGGGGGCAGATACGCAGTATTTT
CDR3: CASSLEFSASGGADTQYF

J: TRBJ2-1
V: TRBV12-3/TRBV12-4
D: TRBD2
size: many
DNA: TGTGCCAGCAGTTTAGAGGGGTCTAGCGGGAGGGTTGTCAATGAGCAGTTCTTC
CDR3: CASSLEGSSGRVVNEQFF

J: TRBJ1-6
V: TRBV5-1
D: -
size: few
DNA: TGCGCCAGCAGCTTGGATAAGGGGGGTAATTCACCCCTCCACTTT
CDR3: CASSLDKGGNSPLHF

J: TRBJ1-2
V: TRBV7-9
D: -
size: few
DNA: TGTGCCAGCAGCTTAAGTGAAGCGATCTATGGCTACACCTTC
CDR3: CASSLSEAIYGYTF

J: TRBJ2-1
V: TRBV9
D: TRBD1
size: many
DNA: TGTGCCAGCAGCGTTGGGGGACAGAATGAGCAGTTCTTC
CDR3: CASSVGGQNEQFF

J: TRBJ2-3
V: TRBV29-1
D: -
size: -
DNA: TGCAGCGTTGAACCCGAGGCACAAGCAGATACGCAGTATTTT
CDR3: CSVEPEAQADTQYF

J: TRBJ1-1
V: TRBV20-1
D: -
size: many
DNA: TGCAGTGCGGAACTAGGGACGGCTGAAGCTTTCTTT
CDR3: CSAELGTAEAFF

J: TRBJ1-2
V: TRBV5-1
D: -
size: many
DNA: TGCGCCAGCAGCTTGGGAGCGGCGCTAGGCTACACCTTC
CDR3: CASSLGAALGYTF

J: TRBJ2-7
V: TRBV2
D: TRBD2
size: many
DNA: TGTGCCAGCAAAGAAGAGCGGGGGGGTTACTACGAGCAGTACTTC
CDR3: CASKEERGGYYEQYF

J: TRBJ1-6
V: TRBV2
D: -
size: many
DNA: TGTGCCGGGCTAGGACGGAATTCACCCCTCCACTTT
CDR3: CAGLGRNSPLHF

J: TRBJ2-7
V: TRBV18
D: -
size: many
DNA: TGTGCCAGCTCACCGGCGGAGGGGGGCTCCTACGAGCAGTACTTC
CDR3: CASSPAEGGSYEQYF

J: TRBJ1-3
V: TRBV18
D: TRBD1
size: many
DNA: TGTGCCAGCTCTCTTACGGCCGGGACAGGGCTTAACACCATATATTTT
CDR3: CASSLTAGTGLNTIYF

J: TRBJ2-3
V: TRBV30
D: -
size: many
DNA: TGTGCCTGGAGTGTCGGGGGAGATACGCAGTATTTT
CDR3: CAWSVGGDTQYF

J: TRBJ2-3
V: TRBV27
D: TRBD2
size: -
DNA: TGTGCCAGCAGTTCCTATAGCGGGGGCCGCACAGATACGCAGTATTTT
CDR3: CASSSYSGGRTDTQYF

J: TRBJ2-1
V: TRBV5-1
D: TRBD2
size: many
DNA: TGCGCCAGCAGCTTGCGGGTAGCGGGGCCCTACAATGAGCAGTTCTTC
CDR3: CASSLRVAGPYNEQFF

J: TRBJ2-7
V: TRBV10-3
D: -
size: many
DNA: TGTGCCATCAGTGAGTCTAGTGCCTACGAGCAGTACTTC
CDR3: CAISESSAYEQYF

J: TRBJ2-6
V: TRBV28
D: TRBD1
size: many
DNA: TGTGCCAGCACCACGTCGACAGGGGGCTACTCTGGGGCCAACGTCCTGACTTTC
CDR3: CASTTSTGGYSGANVLTF

J: TRBJ2-1
V: TRBV3-1
D: TRBD1
size: many
DNA: TGTGCCAGCAGCCCTCAAGACAGGGTCTACAATGAGCAGTTCTTC
CDR3: CASSPQDRVYNEQFF

J: TRBJ2-2
V: TRBV30
D: -
size: -
DNA: TGTGCCTGGATGGCGGGATACGCCGGGGAGCTGTTTTTT
CDR3: CAWMAGYAGELFF

J: TRBJ2-7
V: TRBV28
D: TRBD2
size: few
DNA: TGTGCCAGCAGTTACAGCGGGAGGGCCCACCTCTTC
CDR3: CASSYSGRAHLF

J: TRBJ2-7
V: TRBV11-2
D: -
size: many
DNA: TGTGCCAGCAGTTCCGGGACTCACTACGAGCAGTACTTC
CDR3: CASSSGTHYEQYF

J: TRBJ2-5
V: TRBV28
D: -
size: few
DNA: TGTGCCAGCAGAGCACCGCCGGGACTGCGACTTGAAGAGACCCAGTACTTC
CDR3: CASRAPPGLRLEETQYF

J: TRBJ1-2
V: TRBV11-2
D: -
size: few
DNA: TGTGCCAGCAGCCCGCTTCGCTCGGGAGATAACTATGGCTACACCTTC
CDR3: CASSPLRSGDNYGYTF

J: TRBJ1-2
V: TRBV5-5
D: -
size: -
DNA: TGTGCCAGCAGCCCCCCGGACATGAGCTATGGCTACACCTTC
CDR3: CASSPPDMSYGYTF

J: TRBJ1-5
V: TRBV30
D: -
size: -
DNA: TGTGCCTGGATCCATACTCGGGCAGAGGTGAACCTCTATAGCAATCAGCCCCAGCATTTT
CDR3: CAWIHTRAEVNLYSNQPQHF

J: TRBJ2-1
V: TRBV3-1
D: TRBD2
size: many
DNA: TGTGCCAGCAGCCAAGAACCAGCGGGAGGATTGAATGAGCAGTTCTTC
CDR3: CASSQEPAGGLNEQFF

J: TRBJ1-4
V: TRBV4-1
D: -
size: -
DNA: TGCGCCAGCAGCCGGACAGTTAATAATGAAAAACTGTTTTTT
CDR3: CASSRTVNNEKLFF

J: TRBJ1-1
V: TRBV4-2
D: -
size: -
DNA: TGTGCCAGCAGCAGCCAAGATTGGGGAGGTAACACTGAAGCTTTCTTT
CDR3: CASSSQDWGGNTEAFF

J: TRBJ2-1
V: TRBV6-1
D: TRBD1
size: many
DNA: TGTGCCAGCAGTGCGTCCGGGACAGGGGAGTTCTTC
CDR3: CASSASGTGEFF

J: TRBJ2-1
V: TRBV12-3/TRBV12-4
D: TRBD2
size: -
DNA: TGTGCCAGCGTGGGGACTAGTGTTCTCAATGAGCAGTTCTTC
CDR3: CASVGTSVLNEQFF

J: TRBJ2-3
V: TRBV29-1
D: TRBD2
size: many
DNA: TGCAGCGTTGAGGGGGAGCGGGGGGCAAGCACAGATACGCAGTATTTT
CDR3: CSVEGERGASTDTQYF

J: TRBJ2-1
V: TRBV5-1
D: TRBD2
size: few
DNA: TGCGCCAGCAGCCGGACTAGCGGGAGGTACAATGAGCAGTTCTTC
CDR3: CASSRTSGRYNEQFF

J: TRBJ2-7
V: TRBV29-1
D: TRBD2
size: many
DNA: TGCAGCGTTGAGACCCAAGCGGGAGGGCCCTACGAGCAGTACTTC
CDR3: CSVETQAGGPYEQYF

J: TRBJ2-4
V: TRBV2
D: TRBD2
size: many
DNA: TGTGCCAGCGTTCTAGCGGGAGCCCCCATTCAGTACTTC
CDR3: CASVLAGAPIQYF

J: TRBJ2-3
V: TRBV6-1
D: -
size: few
DNA: TGTGCCAGCAGATCACTAGGTGGTACAGATACGCAGTATTTT
CDR3: CASRSLGGTDTQYF

J: TRBJ1-1
V: TRBV5-5
D: -
size: few
DNA: TGTGCCAGCAGCTTGGCCATGGGCCCGAACACTGAAGCTTTCTTT
CDR3: CASSLAMGPNTEAFF

J: TRBJ1-6
V: TRBV28
D: -
size: few
DNA: TGTGCCAGCAGTTTAACAGGGAGCTCCTATAATTCACCCCTCCACTTT
CDR3: CASSLTGSSYNSPLHF

J: TRBJ2-2
V: TRBV6-1
D: TRBD1
size: -
DNA: TGTGCCAGCAGTGAAGGACAGGGCGCGACCGGGGAGCTGTTTTTT
CDR3: CASSEGQGATGELFF

J: TRBJ2-1
V: TRBV27
D: -
size: many
DNA: TGTGCCAGCAGTCCAGGCAGGTCCTACAATGAGCAGTTCTTC
CDR3: CASSPGRSYNEQFF

J: TRBJ2-2
V: TRBV10-3
D: TRBD2
size: -
DNA: TGTGCCACCCAAGCGGGAGGGAACACCGGGGAGCTGTTTTTT
CDR3: CATQAGGNTGELFF

J: TRBJ2-7
V: TRBV2
D: -
size: many
DNA: TGTGCCAGCAGGAGCGGGTCCTACGAGCAGTACTTC
CDR3: CASRSGSYEQYF

J: TRBJ1-1
V: TRBV16
D: -
size: many
DNA: TGTGCCAGCAGCCAATTTGGGGGTGCTGAAGCTTTCTTT
CDR3: CASSQFGGAEAFF

J: TRBJ2-1
V: TRBV5-5
D: -
size: many
DNA: TGTGCCAGCAGCTTGGCTTCTCGGACAAGCTCCTACAATGAGCAGTTCTTC
CDR3: CASSLASRTSSYNEQFF

J: TRBJ1-1
V: TRBV11-2
D: -
size: many
DNA: TGTGCCAGCAGCTTGACACATGAAGCTTTCTTT
CDR3: CASSLTHEAFF

J: TRBJ2-1
V: TRBV20-1
D: -
size: many
DNA: TGCAGTGCTAGAGATGACATGGGGGGCCTTAACAATGAGCAGTTCTTC
CDR3: CSARDDMGGLNNEQFF

J: TRBJ2-5
V: TRBV29-1
D: -
size: few
DNA: TGCAGCGTTGAAGATCAAAGGGGTAGCGAGACCCAGTACTTC
CDR3: CSVEDQRGSETQYF